This TCR beta chain is from a study of cytomegalovirus exposure and HLA in healthy donors. Looking at the study overall: The use of the same platform for the 110 or so validation repertoires and the 550 to 850 first-cohort repertoires was reported by a later analysis.

The donors were part of the validation cohort of 120 subjects. That cohort was separate from the first cohort, which comprised 666 subjects. Remarks on this clone: What it binds is not known.

The method was immunoSEQ multiplex PCR; TCRdb's version includes in-frame clones alone and lacks a portion of them. Of roughly 57,000 clones listed, 85% to 95% are singletons. Study conclusions and caveats: The investigators catalogued 164 TCR beta chains as cytomegalovirus-associated. The authors confirmed in vitro that a few CMV-associated chains were specific for CMV antigens.

V gave up 4 bases and J gave up 7 bases; unmatched junction bases: 9. This CDR3 has 14 residues. Germline V gene lookup returns CDR1 LNHDA and CDR2 SQIVND (reference sequence). This TCR derives from a woman younger than 30 in good health and CMV-seropositive. The sample was PBMCs. The genes are TRBV19 and TRBJ2-7; 8 nucleotides agree with TRBD1. The CDR3, as DNA: TGTGCCAGTAGTAGCGGACAGGGTCCCATGGAGCAGTACTTC. Translated, it gives CASSSGQGPMEQYF.